Presented here are 27 T cell receptor beta chains from one specimen sequenced in a study of T-cell reconstitution after alpha-beta-depleted transplantation in children. The TCRbeta library incorporated unique molecular identifiers. TCRdb ran MiXCR on the PCR reads and lists one entry per CDR3 protein. In the table there are 200,000 to 250,000 distinct CDR3 sequences, less than 9% of which are singletons. Sequencing used PBMCs, mostly from graft donor cells, obtained 180 days after TCRalphabeta/CD19-depleted stem cell transplant. The receptors stem from a male patient younger than 18 who had a stem cell transplant for acute lymphoblastic leukemia, so the T cells may come from the graft donor.

With regard to this clonotype: A much larger clone lies one base from this, so it may be a read error. The genes are TRBV11-1 and TRBJ1-4; no definite D call. The CDR3 runs to 17 residues. Germline assignment: CDR1 SGHAT and CDR2 FQDESV (reference sequence). Trimming left V 3 bases short and J 7 bases short, with 21 bases between. As DNA, the CDR3 is TGTGCCAGCAGCTTCGCCGGCTTAGGGTTAAATCCTGAAAAACTGTTTTTT. Amino acids: CASSFAGLGLNPEKLFF. The variable domain in full, completed from reference TRBV11-1 and TRBJ1-4, reads EAEVAQSPRYKITEKSQAVAFWCDPISGHATLYWYRQILGQGPELLVQFQDESVVDDSQLPKDRFSAERLKGVDSTLKIQPAELGDSAMYLCASSFAGLGLNPEKLFFGSGTQLSVL.

This clonotype came up many times. The rearrangement joins TRBV7-2 to TRBJ2-5; D gene ambiguous. V was pared by 6 bases and J by 2 bases, with 10 bases between. Germline CDR1 SGHTA, CDR2 FQGNSA. This CDR3 has 13 residues. The CDR3 DNA reads as TGTGCCAGCAGGCCCAGTGGGCAAGAGACCCAGTACTTC. Translating gives CASRPSGQETQYF.

Many counts were recorded for this clonotype. This chain uses TRBV7-9 with TRBJ1-2; D call uncertain. The CDR3 runs to 16 residues. V was trimmed by 3 bases and J by 0 bases, leaving 14 bases between them. Germline CDR1 reads SEHNR; CDR2 reads FQNEAQ (reference sequence). The CDR3 region is CASSLSFLGTNYGYTF. CDR3 nucleotides: TGTGCCAGCAGCTTGTCTTTTTTAGGGACTAACTATGGCTACACCTTC.

This clonotype was found many times. J is TRBJ2-1 and V is TRBV12-3 or TRBV12-4; tentative D call: TRBD2 (6 bases). The CDR3 is 16 amino acids. The V and J ends lost 4 bases and 0 bases respectively, with 13 bases between them. The CDR3: CASSYLSGVSYNEQFF. As DNA, the CDR3 is TGTGCCAGCAGTTACCTTAGCGGAGTCTCCTACAATGAGCAGTTCTTC.

This clonotype was counted at least ten times. The chain combines TRBV24-1 with TRBJ2-6; D unresolved. The CDR3 totals 14 residues. The V end was cut by 5 bases, the J end by 1 base, with 5 bases between. Germline V gene data show CDR1 as KGHDR and CDR2 as SFDVKD. The CDR3 loop reads CATSAGSGANVLTF. CDR3 coding DNA: TGTGCCACCAGTGCGGGTTCTGGGGCCAACGTCCTGACTTTC.

This clonotype was detected many times. This rearrangement joins TRBV11-2 to TRBJ1-6, with 7 positions matching TRBD1. Germline trimming cut 3 bases from V and 8 bases from J; bases unmatched to any gene: 7. Germline V CDR1 and CDR2: SGHAT, FQNNGV. The length of the CDR3 is 15 residues. The CDR3, as DNA: TGTGCCAGCAGCTTCCAGGGGGGAGGAGATTCACCCCTCCACTTT. It translates to CASSFQGGGDSPLHF. Using reference TRBV11-2 and TRBJ1-6 for the parts outside the CDR3, the full variable domain is EAGVAQSPRYKIIEKRQSVAFWCNPISGHATLYWYQQILGQGPKLLIQFQNNGVVDDSQLPKDRFSAERLKGVDSTLKIQPAKLEDSAVYLCASSFQGGGDSPLHFGNGTRLTVT.

This clonotype was recorded at least ten times. The chain links TRBV29-1 to TRBJ1-2; 7 positions match TRBD1. The germline CDR1 and CDR2 sequences are SQVTM and ANQGSEA. The CDR3 runs 12 residues. The trim removed 8 bases at V and 5 bases at J, leaving 8 bases unmatched. In DNA form, the CDR3 reads TGCAGCACCCGGGACAGCCTTTATGGCTACACCTTC. It is translated as CSTRDSLYGYTF. The variable domain in full, completed from reference TRBV29-1 and TRBJ1-2, reads SAVISQKPSRDICQRGTSLTIQCQVDSQVTMMFWYRQQPGQSLTLIATANQGSEATYESGFVIDKFPISRPNLTFSTLTVSNMSPEDSSIYLCSTRDSLYGYTFGSGTRLTVV.

This clonotype has at least ten counts. The rearrangement joins TRBV27 to TRBJ1-2, with 7 bases identical to TRBD1. V was pared by 4 bases and J by 8 bases, with 4 bases of the junction left unmatched. CDR1 and CDR2 from the germline V gene are MNHEY and SMNVEV (reference sequence). The CDR3 is 12 amino acids. The CDR3 region is CASSSYRGGYTF. The DNA for the CDR3 is TGTGCCAGCAGTTCTTACAGGGGAGGCTACACCTTC.

This clonotype was counted at least ten times. The J gene is TRBJ1-1, the V gene TRBV5-6; no clear D gene. The germline V gene has CDR1 SGHDT and CDR2 YYEEEE. The CDR3 runs 14 residues. V lost 0 bases and J 0 bases, leaving 6 bases between the germline ends. The CDR3 loop reads CASSLALMNTEAFF. CDR3 DNA: TGTGCCAGCAGCTTGGCGTTGATGAACACTGAAGCTTTCTTT.

This clonotype came up many times. The chain combines TRBV5-1 with TRBJ1-5; the D is unclear. The V and J ends lost 0 bases and 2 bases respectively, with 9 bases between them. This CDR3 is 15 amino acids long. Germline V lookup: CDR1 SGHRS, CDR2 YFSETQ. The CDR3 sequence is CASSLGDLGNQPQHF. The CDR3 region has the DNA TGCGCCAGCAGCTTGGGGGATTTGGGCAATCAGCCCCAGCATTTT.

In its sample, this clonotype was seen many times. The V gene is TRBV7-2, the J gene TRBJ2-7; tentatively, D is TRBD1 (6 bases). V was cut by 1 base and J by 7 bases, with 11 bases left in between. Per the germline V gene, CDR1 is SGHTA and CDR2 is FQGNSA. The CDR3 runs to 13 residues. As DNA, the CDR3 is TGTGCCAGCAGCTTAGGTGCAGGGGTTGAGCAGTACTTC. Its translation: CASSLGAGVEQYF.

This clonotype has ten or more counts. The chain combines TRBV7-9 with TRBJ2-1; TRBD1 might be the D (6 bases). Germline V gene sequence: CDR1 SEHNR, CDR2 FQNEAQ (reference sequence). The CDR3 sequence is 13 residues long. V was clipped by 5 bases and J by 7 bases, with 12 bases between them. The CDR3 region is CASSNRAGNEQFF. The CDR3 bases are TGTGCCAGCAGCAACAGGGCAGGGAATGAGCAGTTCTTC.

The chain uses TRBV29-1 and TRBJ2-7, with TRBD2 matching over 12 bases. In germline, CDR1 is SQVTM, CDR2 ANQGSEA. The J segment lost 4 bases and the V segment lost 0 bases, leaving 7 bases of the junction unmatched. The CDR3 runs to 16 residues. The CDR3 is CSVEDRRGLAGYEQYF. CDR3 in DNA: TGCAGCGTTGAAGATCGTCGTGGACTAGCGGGATACGAGCAGTACTTC.

Many counts were recorded for this clonotype. The V gene is TRBV6-2 or TRBV6-3, the J gene TRBJ2-7, with D hard to call. The CDR3 is made up of 12 amino acids. V was trimmed by 1 base and J by 4 bases, leaving 5 bases between them. Germline V gene lookup returns CDR1 MNHEY and CDR2 SVGEGT. The CDR3 loop is CASSYWEYEQYF. In nucleotides, the CDR3 is TGTGCCAGCAGTTACTGGGAATACGAGCAGTACTTC.

The sample holds many counts of this clonotype. In nucleotides, the CDR3 is TGCAGCGTTGCCGGGGGTAGGTTCGACGAGCAGTACTTC. It encodes CSVAGGRFDEQYF. The chain joins TRBV29-1 to TRBJ2-7; weak D call: TRBD2 (6 bases). From germline, CDR1 is SQVTM and CDR2 ANQGSEA. This CDR3 has 13 amino acids. The ends were cut back, 4 bases at V and 5 bases at J, with 15 bases in the middle.

Many counts were recorded for this clonotype. The chain links TRBV6-5 to TRBJ2-2, with TRBD2 matching over 10 bases. After removal of 2 bases from V and 6 bases from J, the junction contained 6 bases not matched to a gene. The germline CDR1 and CDR2 sequences are MNHEY and SVGAGI. The CDR3 is 16 residues long. This CDR3 reads CASSYGGLAVAGELFF. The CDR3 DNA reads as TGTGCCAGCAGTTACGGAGGACTAGCGGTAGCCGGGGAGCTGTTTTTT.

This clonotype was detected a few times. This chain connects TRBV2 to TRBJ1-2, with a possible D match to TRBD1 (5 bases). The CDR3 is 14 amino acids. The V gene's germline CDR1 is SNHLY and CDR2 FYNNEI. V shed 6 bases and J shed 6 bases, with 17 bases lying between them. CDR3 protein: CASRQGDGLDGYTF. For the CDR3, the DNA is TGTGCCAGCAGGCAGGGAGACGGGCTAGATGGCTACACCTTC.

This clonotype was recorded many times. The gene calls are TRBV20-1 and TRBJ2-5; TRBD2 matches at 8 bases. The germline V gene has CDR1 DFQATT and CDR2 SNEGSKA (reference sequence). V was clipped by 3 bases and J by 1 base; unmatched bases: 10. The CDR3 loop spans 16 amino acids. In nucleotides, the CDR3 is TGCAGTGCTAGTCAGAGGGTAGCGGGGAGCCAAGAGACCCAGTACTTC. Residues: CSASQRVAGSQETQYF.

This clonotype has a handful of counts. The J gene is TRBJ2-2, the V gene TRBV20-1, with TRBD2 identical over 7 bases. The CDR3 length is 15 residues. V lost 3 bases and J lost 4; bases outside the gene matches: 8. Germline V lookup: CDR1 DFQATT, CDR2 SNEGSKA (reference sequence). CDR3 bases: TGCAGTGCTAGGAGCGGGGTACGGGGCACCGGGGAGCTGTTTTTT. Translating it yields CSARSGVRGTGELFF.

This clonotype was counted ten times or more. J is TRBJ2-2 and V is TRBV28; 8 positions match TRBD1. V shed 10 bases and J 3 bases; nucleotides not matched to a gene: 4. Germline values: CDR1 MDHEN, CDR2 SYDVKM. The CDR3 loop spans 13 amino acids. CDR3 residues: CATGQGDTGELFF. The CDR3 bases are TGTGCCACCGGACAGGGCGACACCGGGGAGCTGTTTTTT.

This clonotype was observed many times. The V call is TRBV3-1, the J call TRBJ2-6; the D gene is possibly TRBD2 (5 bases). From germline, CDR1 is LGHDT and CDR2 YNNKEL (reference sequence). This CDR3 spans 17 amino acids. V gave up 0 bases and J gave up 4 bases, with 13 bases separating them. The CDR3 reads CASSQESRGPGANVLTF. For the CDR3, the DNA is TGTGCCAGCAGCCAAGAGTCAAGAGGGCCCGGGGCCAACGTCCTGACTTTC.

This clonotype was seen many times. The rearrangement joins TRBV7-9 to TRBJ2-1, with D possibly being TRBD1 or TRBD2 (5 bases each). Per the germline V gene, CDR1 is SEHNR and CDR2 is FQNEAQ (reference sequence). Trimming took 1 base from V and 8 from J, leaving 12 bases between them. The CDR3 runs 14 residues. The CDR3 here is CASSLGPRGDEQFF. The CDR3 bases are TGTGCCAGCAGCTTAGGGCCTAGAGGGGATGAGCAGTTCTTC.

This clonotype was detected ten times or more. This chain links TRBV9 with TRBJ2-7; D might be TRBD1 (5 bases). The CDR3 extends over 13 amino acids. Germline values: CDR1 SGDLS, CDR2 YYNGEE. Deletions cut 2 bases from V and 0 bases from J, with 6 bases between. CDR3 sequence: CASSVDTSYEQYF. CDR3 DNA sequence: TGTGCCAGCAGCGTGGACACCTCCTACGAGCAGTACTTC.

The CDR3 is CSVERRLPNTEAFF. The CDR3 coding sequence is TGCAGCGTTGAAAGGCGGCTGCCGAACACTGAAGCTTTCTTT. The V and J genes are TRBV29-1 and TRBJ1-1; no clear D gene. Germline assignment: CDR1 SQVTM and CDR2 ANQGSEA. V was shortened by 2 bases and J by 1 base, with 11 bases between the two germline ends. This CDR3 is 14 amino acids long.

This clonotype occurred many times. J is TRBJ2-1 and V is TRBV3-1, with D perhaps TRBD1 (6 bases). CDR1 and CDR2 from the germline V gene are LGHDT and YNNKEL (reference sequence). V lost 2 bases and J 3 bases, leaving 14 bases between the germline ends. There are 16 residues in the CDR3. CDR3 protein: CASSQNAGAFYNEQFF. The CDR3 coding sequence is TGTGCCAGCAGCCAAAACGCAGGGGCCTTCTACAATGAGCAGTTCTTC.

This clonotype was picked up many times. The chain couples TRBV6-5 to TRBJ1-5, with D hard to call. The CDR3 is 15 residues long. The V and J ends lost 0 bases and 3 bases respectively, with 9 bases between them. From germline, CDR1 is MNHEY and CDR2 SVGAGI. The CDR3 DNA sequence: TGTGCCAGCAGTTACTCGAAGGGATCCAATCAGCCCCAGCATTTT. It encodes CASSYSKGSNQPQHF.

As for this clonotype: A much larger clone is a single base away; this may be a read error. The chain is built from TRBV20-1 and TRBJ2-7; a weak D match, TRBD2 (5 bases). This CDR3 has 14 residues. CDR1 and CDR2 from the germline V gene are DFQATT and SNEGSKA (reference sequence). The CDR3 spells CSASATLRDYEQDF. For the CDR3, the DNA is TGCAGTGCTAGTGCCACGCTCAGAGACTACGAGCAGGACTTC.